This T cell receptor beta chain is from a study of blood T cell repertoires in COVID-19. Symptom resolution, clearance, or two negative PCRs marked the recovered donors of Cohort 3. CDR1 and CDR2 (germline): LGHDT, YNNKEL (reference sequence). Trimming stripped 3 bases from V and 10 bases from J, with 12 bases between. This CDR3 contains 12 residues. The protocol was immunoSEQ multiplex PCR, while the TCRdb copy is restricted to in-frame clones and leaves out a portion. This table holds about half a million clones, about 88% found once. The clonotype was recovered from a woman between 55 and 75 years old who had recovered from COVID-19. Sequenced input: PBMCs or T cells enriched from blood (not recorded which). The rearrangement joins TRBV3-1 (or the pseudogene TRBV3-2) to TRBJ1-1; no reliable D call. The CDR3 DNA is TGTGCCAGCAGCCAGACCCCATCGGGAGCTTTCTTT. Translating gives CASSQTPSGAFF.